These 10 T cell receptor beta chains were all obtained from the same sample, sequenced in a study of shared clonotypes between healthy human individuals. Sequenced by immunoSEQ multiplex PCR; TCRdb stores in-frame clones only, minus some. Here the sample spans roughly 500,000 clones, 95% to 97% being singletons. The sequencing sample was made of naive CD4+ T cells sorted from blood. Described subset: CD45RA+ positively selected. The receptors originated from a young woman in good health.

The chain has TRBV5-1 and TRBJ2-3; 7 bases are a match to TRBD2. The CDR3 runs 19 residues. Germline V gene data show CDR1 as SGHRS and CDR2 as YFSETQ. V was clipped by 4 bases and J by 2 bases; unmatched bases: 19. CDR3 amino acids: CASSPRFLRLAEPTDTQYF. For the CDR3, the DNA is TGCGCCAGCAGCCCCCGTTTTCTCCGGCTAGCGGAACCCACAGATACGCAGTATTTT.

The chain recombines TRBV20-1 with TRBJ2-5; D gene ambiguous. The V gene's germline CDR1 is DFQATT and CDR2 SNEGSKA (reference sequence). V dropped 6 bases and J dropped 5 bases, with 10 bases sitting between them. This CDR3 has 11 amino acids. The CDR3 spells CSAPGLETQYF. CDR3 in DNA: TGCAGTGCCCCCGGGTTGGAGACCCAGTACTTC.

This chain connects TRBV28 to TRBJ2-1; D gene ambiguous. The germline V and J ends were trimmed by 5 bases and 6 bases, with 11 bases remaining between them. CDR3 length equals 13 residues. Germline loops: CDR1 MDHEN, CDR2 SYDVKM. The CDR3 DNA reads TGTGCCAGCAGTCCGCATTCGGGCAATGAGCAGTTCTTC. Amino acids: CASSPHSGNEQFF. Looking up the rest from reference TRBV28 and TRBJ2-1 gives the full variable domain: DVKVTQSSRYLVKRTGEKVFLECVQDMDHENMFWYRQDPGLGLRLIYFSYDVKMKEKGDIPEGYSVSREKKERFSLILESASTNQTSMYLCASSPHSGNEQFFGPGTRLTVL.

This rearrangement joins TRBV5-1 to TRBJ2-7, with TRBD2 identical over 13 bases. This CDR3 is built from 17 residues. V shed 2 bases and J 3 bases; nucleotides not matched to a gene: 8. Germline lookup yields CDR1 SGHRS and CDR2 YFSETQ. The CDR3 spells CASSFQGLAGLNYEQYF. As DNA, the CDR3 is TGCGCCAGCAGCTTCCAGGGACTAGCGGGGCTAAACTACGAGCAGTACTTC.

V usage is TRBV5-4 and J usage is TRBJ1-1; 8 bases line up with TRBD1. V was pared by 6 bases and J by 3 bases, with 4 bases of the junction left unmatched. The length of the CDR3 is 13 residues. CDR1 and CDR2 (germline): SGHNT, YYREEE (reference sequence). The CDR3 DNA follows: TGTGCCAGCACCCAGGGGGCCGACACTGAAGCTTTCTTT. It yields the protein CASTQGADTEAFF.

The chain carries TRBV6-1 and TRBJ2-7; D gene unclear. V was clipped by 4 bases and J by 7 bases, with 14 bases between them. CDR3 length: 13 amino acids. Germline V lookup: CDR1 MNHNS, CDR2 SASEGT. DNA of the CDR3: TGTGCCAGCAGTGTGGTCCACCTTAGGGAGCAGTACTTC. Residues: CASSVVHLREQYF.

The chain uses TRBV20-1 and TRBJ2-5; D is ambiguous. The CDR3 extends over 11 amino acids. Trimming took off 4 bases at V and 2 bases at J, with 5 bases between the two ends. Germline lookup yields CDR1 DFQATT and CDR2 SNEGSKA (reference sequence). This chain's CDR3 is CSATPQETQYF. CDR3 nucleotide sequence: TGCAGTGCTACCCCACAAGAGACCCAGTACTTC.

The V and J genes are TRBV20-1 and TRBJ2-1; no clear D gene. The V gene's germline CDR1 is DFQATT and CDR2 SNEGSKA (reference sequence). The CDR3 covers 11 residues. The ends were cut back, 6 bases at V and 6 bases at J, with 9 bases in the middle. The CDR3 sequence is CSASRRNEQFF. CDR3 bases: TGCAGTGCCTCTCGACGCAATGAGCAGTTCTTC.

V usage is TRBV7-9 and J usage is TRBJ2-1; a possible D gene is TRBD1 (6 bases). V was pared by 3 bases and J by 9 bases, with 12 bases between. This CDR3 contains 13 residues. CDR1 is SEHNR, CDR2 FQNEAQ, per germline (reference sequence). CDR3 sequence reads: CASSFYTGPEQFF. In DNA form, the CDR3 reads TGTGCCAGCAGCTTTTATACAGGGCCTGAGCAGTTCTTC. Full variable domain (outside the CDR3, taken from reference TRBV7-9 and TRBJ2-1): DTGVSQNPRHKITKRGQNVTFRCDPISEHNRLYWYRQTLGQGPEFLTYFQNEAQLEKSRLLSDRFSAERPKGSFSTLEIQRTEQGDSAMYLCASSFYTGPEQFFGPGTRLTVL.

The V call is TRBV18, the J call TRBJ2-1; D not resolved. The CDR3 runs 15 residues. Germline-derived CDR1 and CDR2 are KGHSH and LQKENI. V was cut by 6 bases and J by 7 bases, with 19 bases left in between. CDR3 in amino acids: CASSFLQDEANEQFF. For the CDR3, the DNA is TGTGCCAGCTCGTTCCTCCAGGACGAGGCGAATGAGCAGTTCTTC.